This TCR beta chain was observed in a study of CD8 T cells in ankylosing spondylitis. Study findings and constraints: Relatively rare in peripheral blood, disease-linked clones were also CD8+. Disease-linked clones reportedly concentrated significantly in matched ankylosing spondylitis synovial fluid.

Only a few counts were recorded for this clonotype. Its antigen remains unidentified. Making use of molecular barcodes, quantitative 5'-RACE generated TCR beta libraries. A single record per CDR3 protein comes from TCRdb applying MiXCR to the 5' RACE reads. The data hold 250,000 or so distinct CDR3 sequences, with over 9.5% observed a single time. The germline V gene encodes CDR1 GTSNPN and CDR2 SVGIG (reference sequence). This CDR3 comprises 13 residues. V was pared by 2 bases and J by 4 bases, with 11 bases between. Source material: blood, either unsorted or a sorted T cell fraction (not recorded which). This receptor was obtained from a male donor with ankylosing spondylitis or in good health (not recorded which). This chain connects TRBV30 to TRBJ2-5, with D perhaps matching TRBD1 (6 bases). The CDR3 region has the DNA TGTGCCTGGAGTCGGGGCAGGGGAGAGACCCAGTACTTC. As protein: CAWSRGRGETQYF. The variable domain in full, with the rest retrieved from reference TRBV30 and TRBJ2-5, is SQTIHQWPATLVQPVGSPLSLECTVEGTSNPNLYWYRQAAGRGLQLLFYSVGIGQISSEVPQNLSASRPQDRQFILSSKKLLLSDSGFYLCAWSRGRGETQYFGPGTRLLVL.